This T cell receptor beta chain was sequenced in a study of low-dose radiotherapy and immunotherapy resistance in tumors. Across the whole study: Cohort 1 patients were irradiated with 0.5 Gy fractions every 2 weeks to 6.5 Gy total. Doses delivered to Cohort 2 were 1 Gy per fraction every two weeks, amounting to 13 Gy over 26 weeks.

The CDR3 totals 15 residues. V was clipped by 7 bases and J by 0 bases, with 15 bases between them. The germline gives CDR1 SGHVS, CDR2 FQNEAQ. First-strand cDNA relied on TRAV- and TRBV-specific primers spanning alpha and beta chains. With a V-primer adapter and a constant-region primer, TCRs were amplified for roughly 20 PCR cycles. MiXCR was run by TCRdb on the reads, yielding one entry per CDR3 protein. The sample has around 100,000 distinct CDR3 sequences, about a fifth seen once. Time point defined: after trial treatment. Regarding treatment: LDRT plus nivolumab, ipilimumab, low-dose cyclophosphamide and aspirin (RACIN trial). In the RACIN dose-escalation trial, donors got nivolumab plus ipilimumab with aspirin, cyclophosphamide and radiotherapy. Those eligible were patients bearing advanced solid tumors lacking tumor-infiltrating lymphocytes.

The V and J genes are TRBV7-8 and TRBJ2-5; D unclear. Sequenced material: PBMCs, taken after low-dose radiotherapy plus immunotherapy. The TCR sequence derives from a male donor with prostate cancer. CDR3 sequence: CASTTKSQYQETQYF. CDR3 bases: TGTGCCAGCACCACCAAATCACAGTACCAAGAGACCCAGTACTTC.